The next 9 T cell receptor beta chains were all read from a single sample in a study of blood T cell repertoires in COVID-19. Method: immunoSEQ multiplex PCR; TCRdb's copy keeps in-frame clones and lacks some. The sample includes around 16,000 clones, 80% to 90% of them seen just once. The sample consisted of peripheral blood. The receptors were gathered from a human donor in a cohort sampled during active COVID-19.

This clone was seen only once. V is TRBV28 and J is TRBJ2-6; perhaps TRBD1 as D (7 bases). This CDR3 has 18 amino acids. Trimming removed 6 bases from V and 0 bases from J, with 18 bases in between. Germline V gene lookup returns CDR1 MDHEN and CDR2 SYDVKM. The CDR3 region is CASSPRGAMSSGANVLTF. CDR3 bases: TGTGCCAGCAGCCCCAGGGGGGCAATGAGCTCTGGGGCCAACGTCCTGACTTTC.

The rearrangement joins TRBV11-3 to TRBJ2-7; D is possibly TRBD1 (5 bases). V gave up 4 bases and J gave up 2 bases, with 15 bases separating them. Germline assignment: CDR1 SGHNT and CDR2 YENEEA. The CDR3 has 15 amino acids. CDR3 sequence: CASSWSGQLTYEQYF. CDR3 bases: TGTGCCAGCAGCTGGTCCGGACAACTCACCTACGAGCAGTACTTC.

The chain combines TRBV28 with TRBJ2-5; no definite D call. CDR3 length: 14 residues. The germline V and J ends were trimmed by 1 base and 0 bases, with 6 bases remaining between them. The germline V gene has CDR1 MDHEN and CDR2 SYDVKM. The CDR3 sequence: CASSLYADQETQYF. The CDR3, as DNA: TGTGCCAGCAGTTTATATGCAGACCAAGAGACCCAGTACTTC.

The CDR3 loop reads CASSLRTGTTYNEQFF. CDR3 coding DNA: TGCGCCAGCAGCTTAAGGACAGGGACCACCTACAATGAGCAGTTCTTC. The chain recombines TRBV5-1 with TRBJ2-1; 8 positions agree with TRBD1. The germline V gene has CDR1 SGHRS and CDR2 YFSETQ. The CDR3 covers 16 residues. Trimming took 2 bases from V and 2 from J; bases not matched to a gene: 6.

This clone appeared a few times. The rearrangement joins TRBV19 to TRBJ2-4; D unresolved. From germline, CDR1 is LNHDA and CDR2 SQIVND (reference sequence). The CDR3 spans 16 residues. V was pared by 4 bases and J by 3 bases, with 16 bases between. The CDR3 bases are TGTGCCAGTAGTAGACAAGTCTCTGTAGTCAAAAACATTCAGTACTTC. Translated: CASSRQVSVVKNIQYF.

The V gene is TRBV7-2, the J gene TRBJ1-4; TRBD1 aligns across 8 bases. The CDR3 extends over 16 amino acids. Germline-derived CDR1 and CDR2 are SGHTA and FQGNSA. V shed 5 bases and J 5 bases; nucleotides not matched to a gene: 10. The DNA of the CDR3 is TGTGCCAGCAGCCCTAGCCGGACAGGGTTCAATGAAAAACTGTTTTTT. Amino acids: CASSPSRTGFNEKLFF.

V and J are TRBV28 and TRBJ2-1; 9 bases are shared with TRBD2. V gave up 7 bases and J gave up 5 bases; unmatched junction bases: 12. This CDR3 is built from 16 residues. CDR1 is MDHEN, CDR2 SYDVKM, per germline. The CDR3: CASKRNLAGHNNEQFF. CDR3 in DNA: TGTGCCAGCAAGAGGAACCTAGCGGGGCACAACAATGAGCAGTTCTTC.

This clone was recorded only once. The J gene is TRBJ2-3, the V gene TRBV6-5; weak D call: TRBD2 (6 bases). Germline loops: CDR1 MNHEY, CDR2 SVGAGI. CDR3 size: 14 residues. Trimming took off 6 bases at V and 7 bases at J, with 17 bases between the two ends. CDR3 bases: TGTGCCAGCAGAAACGGGATCGCGGGGCATACGCAGTATTTT. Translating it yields CASRNGIAGHTQYF.

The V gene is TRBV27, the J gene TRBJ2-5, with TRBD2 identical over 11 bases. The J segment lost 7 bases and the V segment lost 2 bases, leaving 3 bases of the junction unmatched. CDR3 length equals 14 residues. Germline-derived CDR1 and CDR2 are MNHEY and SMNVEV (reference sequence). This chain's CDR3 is CASSLLAGGVTQYF. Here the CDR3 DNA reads TGTGCCAGCAGTTTACTAGCGGGGGGTGTGACCCAGTACTTC.